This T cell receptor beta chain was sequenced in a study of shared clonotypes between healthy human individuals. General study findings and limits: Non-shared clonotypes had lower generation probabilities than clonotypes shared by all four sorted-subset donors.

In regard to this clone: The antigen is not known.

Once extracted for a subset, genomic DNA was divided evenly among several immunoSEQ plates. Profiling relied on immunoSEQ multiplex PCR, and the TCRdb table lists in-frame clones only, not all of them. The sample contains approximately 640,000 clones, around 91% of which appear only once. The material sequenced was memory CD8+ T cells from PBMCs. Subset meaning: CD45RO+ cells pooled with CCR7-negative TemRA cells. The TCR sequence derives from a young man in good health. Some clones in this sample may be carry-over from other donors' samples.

The CDR3 loop reads CASSDSSGGNSPLHF. Written as DNA, the CDR3 is TGTGCCAGCAGTGACTCGAGTGGGGGGAATTCACCCCTCCACTTT. The rearrangement uses TRBV6-4 and TRBJ1-6; a weak D match, TRBD1 (5 bases). Trimming took off 0 bases at V and 7 bases at J, with 10 bases between the two ends. Germline CDR1 reads MRHNA; CDR2 reads SNTAGT. The CDR3 has 15 residues.